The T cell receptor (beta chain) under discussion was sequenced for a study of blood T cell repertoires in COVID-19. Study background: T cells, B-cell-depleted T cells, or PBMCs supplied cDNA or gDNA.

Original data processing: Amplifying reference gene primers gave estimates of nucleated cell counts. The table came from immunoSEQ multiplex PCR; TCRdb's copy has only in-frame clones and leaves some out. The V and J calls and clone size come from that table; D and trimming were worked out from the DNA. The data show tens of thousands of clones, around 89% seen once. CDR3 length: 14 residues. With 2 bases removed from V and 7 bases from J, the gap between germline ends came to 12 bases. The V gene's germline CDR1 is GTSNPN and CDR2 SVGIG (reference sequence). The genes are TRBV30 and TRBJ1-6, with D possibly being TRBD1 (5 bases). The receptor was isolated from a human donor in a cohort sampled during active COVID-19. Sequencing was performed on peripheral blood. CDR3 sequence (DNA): TGTGCCTGGAGTCTTCGACAGCCCAATTCACCCCTCCACTTT. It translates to CAWSLRQPNSPLHF.